This entry describes one T cell receptor beta chain. V was shortened by 4 bases and J by 3 bases, with 9 bases between the two germline ends. Germline-derived CDR1 and CDR2 are LGHDT and YNNKEL (reference sequence). The CDR3 contains 13 residues. These data originate in a study of control samples from healthy donors and cancer patients. Measured with immunoSEQ multiplex PCR; TCRdb has only the in-frame clones, and not every one. The table lists some 79,000 clones, 93% of them singletons. This chain links TRBV3-1 (or the pseudogene TRBV3-2) with TRBJ1-1; D unclear. This sequence originates from a woman aged 40-49 years with lung cancer. Sequences were obtained from PBMCs. The CDR3, as DNA: TGTGCCAGCAGCCCTCGGTGGGACACTGAAGCTTTCTTT. Amino acids: CASSPRWDTEAFF.